The sequence of this T cell receptor beta chain was determined in a study of blood T cell repertoires in COVID-19. The overall study: Acute and convalescent COVID-19 samples came from the United States, Italy and Spain. T cells, B-cell-depleted T cells, or PBMCs provided the cDNA or gDNA that served as material.

Libraries were prepared by immunoSEQ multiplex PCR; TCRdb keeps only in-frame clonotypes and omits some of them. The sample has 150,000 to 200,000 clones, approximately 78% seen once. The CDR3 contains 13 residues. Germline loops: CDR1 SGHTA, CDR2 FQGNSA. Losses at the gene ends were 4 bases for V and 13 bases for J; bases not matched to a gene: 3. The chain employs TRBV7-2 and TRBJ1-6, with TRBD1 matching over 11 bases. This sequence originates from a woman aged 45-60 years who had recovered from COVID-19. Sequencing input: PBMCs or T cells enriched from blood (not recorded which). The CDR3 loop is CASSSDRGLPLHF. DNA for the CDR3: TGTGCCAGCAGCTCGGACAGGGGGCTCCCCCTCCACTTT.